This TCR beta chain was obtained from a study of shared clonotypes between healthy human individuals. About the research overall: Those who served as donors were a couple of women and a few men between the ages of 18 and 49. Study-wide findings and caveats: An anticipated effect of sequencing depth on clonotype sharing among donors was recognized.

In the case of this clone: What it binds is not known.

Assay runs were performed at deep level. Assay used: immunoSEQ multiplex PCR; TCRdb lists only in-frame clones, some missing. The sample yields 2,100,000 or so clones, approximately 94% seen once. This CDR3 spans 16 amino acids. After removal of 4 bases from V and 0 bases from J, the junction contained 4 bases not matched to a gene. Germline CDR1 and CDR2: SGHDN and FVKESK. The chain carries TRBV14 and TRBJ2-3, with 10 bases matching TRBD1. The sequencing sample was made of naive CD4+ T cells sorted from blood. Regarding subset: CD45RA+ positively selected. This receptor was identified in a man aged 18 to 30 in good health. The CDR3 region is CASSRGTGVSTDTQYF. CDR3 DNA: TGTGCCAGCAGCCGCGGGACAGGGGTTAGCACAGATACGCAGTATTTT.